The T cell receptor (beta chain) under discussion was sequenced for a study of cytomegalovirus exposure and HLA in healthy donors. The donors were part of the validation cohort of more than 90 subjects. That cohort was separate from the first cohort, which comprised under 750 subjects. General study points: The study recorded 150 to 200 TCR beta chains that were cytomegalovirus-associated.

V was clipped by 0 bases and J by 4 bases, with 11 bases between them. This CDR3 comprises 15 residues. Looked up from germline, CDR1 is MGHRA and CDR2 is YSYEKL. Generated by immunoSEQ multiplex PCR, the TCRdb table keeps only in-frame clones and is missing some. The sample contains about 330,000 clones, 87% of which appear only once. As regards this clone: Its antigen is as yet unknown.

The material sequenced was PBMCs. This TCR came from a woman in her thirties in good health and CMV-seropositive. V gene TRBV4-1 combines with J gene TRBJ2-3; D unresolved. DNA of the CDR3: TGCGCCAGCAGCCAAGATTCGGCGAAGCCAGATACGCAGTATTTT. Translating gives CASSQDSAKPDTQYF.